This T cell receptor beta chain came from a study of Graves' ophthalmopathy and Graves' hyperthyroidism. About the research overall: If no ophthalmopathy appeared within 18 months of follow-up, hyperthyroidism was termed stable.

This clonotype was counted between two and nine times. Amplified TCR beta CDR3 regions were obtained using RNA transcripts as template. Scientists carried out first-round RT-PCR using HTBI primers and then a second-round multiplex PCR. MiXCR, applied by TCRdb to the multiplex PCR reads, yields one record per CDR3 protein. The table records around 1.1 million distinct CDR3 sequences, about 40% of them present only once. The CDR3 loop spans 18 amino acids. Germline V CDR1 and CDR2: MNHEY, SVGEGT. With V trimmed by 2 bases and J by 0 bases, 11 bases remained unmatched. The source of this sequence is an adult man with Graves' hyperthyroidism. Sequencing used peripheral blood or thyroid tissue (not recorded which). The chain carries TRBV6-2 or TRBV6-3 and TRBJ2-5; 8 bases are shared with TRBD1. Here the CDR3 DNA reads TGTGCCAGCAGTTACCCCGACCTGTCGGGACAGGACCAAGAGACCCAGTACTTC. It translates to CASSYPDLSGQDQETQYF.